This T cell receptor (beta chain) was obtained from a study of blood T cell repertoires in COVID-19. Study as a whole: Acute-phase and convalescent COVID-19 samples originated in the United States, Italy and Spain. The analysed material was cDNA or gDNA that came from T cells, B-cell-depleted T cells, or PBMCs.

In the original analysis: Amplification with reference gene primers provided the estimates of nucleated cell counts. Only in-frame clones appear in the TCRdb table, and some are missing; sequencing was by immunoSEQ multiplex PCR. V and J calls and clone size are copied from that table; D and trimming were computed from the DNA. In the table there are 65,000 to 90,000 clones, approximately 79% of which are singletons. This clone occurred once. Germline V gene lookup returns CDR1 MDHEN and CDR2 SYDVKM. The CDR3 sequence is 12 residues long. Deletions cut 6 bases from V and 3 bases from J, with 9 bases between.

Specimen: peripheral blood. J is TRBJ2-7 and V is TRBV28, with unresolved D. This sequence originates from a man between 65 and 80 years old with active or convalescent COVID-19. The CDR3, as DNA: TGTGCCAGCAGACGTTACAGCTACGAGCAGTACTTC. Its protein is CASRRYSYEQYF. Combining the CDR3 with reference TRBV28 and TRBJ2-7 gives the whole variable domain DVKVTQSSRYLVKRTGEKVFLECVQDMDHENMFWYRQDPGLGLRLIYFSYDVKMKEKGDIPEGYSVSREKKERFSLILESASTNQTSMYLCASRRYSYEQYFGPGTRLTVT.